This T cell receptor (beta chain) was sequenced during a study of shared T cell receptors in the human thymus. TCRdb keeps only in-frame clones here, not all; method: immunoSEQ multiplex PCR. This table has approximately 400,000 clones, more than 85% appearing once. Trimming removed 6 bases from V and 6 bases from J, with 8 bases in between. The germline V gene has CDR1 SNHLY and CDR2 FYNNEI. The CDR3 length is 11 residues. The sequence was collected from a human donor. The chain combines TRBV2 with TRBJ1-2, with D unclear. The sample taken for sequencing was thymocytes. The CDR3 region is CASRESNGYTF. For the CDR3, the DNA is TGTGCCAGCAGGGAAAGTAATGGCTACACCTTC.